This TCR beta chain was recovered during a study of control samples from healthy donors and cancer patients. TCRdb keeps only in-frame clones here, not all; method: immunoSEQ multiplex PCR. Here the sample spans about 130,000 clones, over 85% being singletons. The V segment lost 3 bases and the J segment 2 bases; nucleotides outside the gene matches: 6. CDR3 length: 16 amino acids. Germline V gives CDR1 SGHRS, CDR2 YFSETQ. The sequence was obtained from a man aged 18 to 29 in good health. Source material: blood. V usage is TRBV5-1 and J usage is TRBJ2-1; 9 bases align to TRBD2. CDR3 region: CASSSSGGGAYNEQFF. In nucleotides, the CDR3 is TGCGCCAGCAGCTCCTCTGGCGGGGGGGCCTACAATGAGCAGTTCTTC.